This entry describes one T cell receptor (beta chain). Per the study methods: Amplification of reference gene primers was used by the study to estimate nucleated cell counts. Method: immunoSEQ multiplex PCR; TCRdb's copy keeps in-frame clones and lacks some. The DNA was the basis for D and trimming; V, J and clone size are from that table. This sample has some 95,000 clones; around three quarters occur once, and the top ten carry approximately 8.7%. The germline CDR1 and CDR2 sequences are LNHNV and YYDKDF (reference sequence). The V end was cut by 0 bases, the J end by 5 bases, with 4 bases between. The CDR3 is 12 residues long. The data derive from a study of blood T cell repertoires in COVID-19. The wider study: Samples of COVID-19 (acute and convalescent) were obtained from the United States, Italy and Spain. T cells, B-cell-depleted T cells, or PBMCs provided the cDNA or gDNA that served as material.

This sequence was found in a man aged 45-65 years who had recovered from COVID-19. The rearrangement joins TRBV15 to TRBJ1-1; D unclear. Sequencing was done on a sample of peripheral blood. Here the CDR3 reads CATSRDQTEAFF. In DNA, the CDR3 is TGTGCCACCAGCAGAGATCAGACTGAAGCTTTCTTT.